The rows below give T cell receptor beta chains drawn from one sample of a study of blood T cells in healthy people across ages. One entry per CDR3 protein, called by TCRdb with MiXCR from the 5' RACE reads. Of over a million distinct CDR3 sequences detected, 40% to 50% appear once; the ten largest clones hold 7.9%. Sequencing input: blood. All receptors come from a woman under 30 in good health. The CDR3 runs from the conserved cysteine through the conserved F or W. A D gene is named only where the DNA matches it firmly. Some rows have no size entry. The others give once, few or many, or a class for an expanded clone.

>.|TRBV10-2|TRBJ2-7|TRBD2
TGCGCCAGCAAAAGACTAGCGGGAGTTTACGAGCAGTACTTC
CASKRLAGVYEQYF
>.|TRBV7-9|TRBJ2-3|TRBD2
TGTGCCAGCAGCTTCGGTGGACTAGCGGGAGATACGCAGTATTTT
CASSFGGLAGDTQYF
>.|TRBV2|TRBJ2-5|TRBD1
TGTGCCAGCAGTAAGGACAGGGCCTACCAAGAGACCCAGTACTTC
CASSKDRAYQETQYF
>many|TRBV29-1|TRBJ2-5|TRBD2
TGCAGCGCCTTGAGCCCTAGCGGGAGGGCCATCGAGACCCAGTACTTC
CSALSPSGRAIETQYF
>.|TRBV4-2|TRBJ2-3|TRBD2
TGTGCCAGCAGCCAAAACCCAGAACTAGCGGGAGATACAGATACGCAGTATTTT
CASSQNPELAGDTDTQYF
>few|TRBV6-2/TRBV6-3|TRBJ2-7|TRBD2
TGTGCCAGCAGTCCACGTGGGACTAGCGGGAGGTACCCATACGAGCAGTACTTC
CASSPRGTSGRYPYEQYF
>.|TRBV3-1|TRBJ2-2|.
TGTGCCAGCAGCTTCCGACTAACCCGAACAAAAACCGGGGAGCTGTTTTTT
CASSFRLTRTKTGELFF
>.|TRBV7-8|TRBJ2-6|TRBD1
TGTGCCAGCAGCTTAACTTGGGCAGGGGGCCGCTCTGGGGCCAACGTCCCGACTTTC
CASSLTWAGGRSGANVPTF
>many|TRBV9|TRBJ2-7|.
TGTGCCAGCAGCGTAGATCCCCAGGGAGTATTCTACGAGCAGTACTTC
CASSVDPQGVFYEQYF
>.|TRBV2|TRBJ2-1|.
TGTGCCAGCACCGAAGGGGGTACCTACAATGAGCAGTTCTTC
CASTEGGTYNEQFF
>.|TRBV7-2|TRBJ2-7|.
TGTGCCAGCAGCCTGCCGGGACAAACTTACGAGCAGTACTTC
CASSLPGQTYEQYF
>many|TRBV15|TRBJ2-4|.
TGTGCCACCAGCAGAGAAAGGGATATAGCCAAAAACATTCAGTACTTC
CATSRERDIAKNIQYF
>.|TRBV6-5|TRBJ1-5|.
TGTGCCAGCAACGCGTCCGAGTATAGCAATCAGCCCCAGCATTTT
CASNASEYSNQPQHF
>.|TRBV6-2/TRBV6-3|TRBJ2-7|TRBD2
TGTGCCAGCAGTGGGACTAGCGGGCTCGACTACTACAAGCAGTACTTC
CASSGTSGLDYYKQYF
>few|TRBV4-1|TRBJ2-5|.
TGCGCCAGCAGCCAAGGACAGATGGAGACCCAGTACTTC
CASSQGQMETQYF
>.|TRBV12-3/TRBV12-4|TRBJ2-1|TRBD2
TGTGCCAGCAGTTTATTACGGGGGGGCAACAATGAGCAGTTCTTC
CASSLLRGGNNEQFF
>.|TRBV2|TRBJ1-6|.
TGTGCCAGCAGGTACAGGGAGAGCTCCTATAATTCACCCCTCCACTTT
CASRYRESSYNSPLHF
>.|TRBV7-6|TRBJ2-2|.
TGTGCCAGCAGCCAAACGACCTTTACCGGGGAGCTGTTTTTT
CASSQTTFTGELFF
>.|TRBV7-9|TRBJ1-6|.
TGTGCCAGCAGCAAGAGCGGGACGGCAAATTCACCCCTCCACTTT
CASSKSGTANSPLHF
>.|TRBV9|TRBJ2-1|.
TGTGCCAGCAGCGTAGGGGTAGCGGCCAATGAGCAGTTCTTC
CASSVGVAANEQFF
>.|TRBV6-5|TRBJ2-7|.
TGTGCCAGCAGGTCTGACAAGTCCTACGAGCAGTACTTC
CASRSDKSYEQYF
>.|TRBV27|TRBJ2-7|TRBD2
TGTGCCAGCAGCCCTAGCGGGCACGAGCAGTACTTC
CASSPSGHEQYF
>few|TRBV29-1|TRBJ2-1|.
TGCAGCGTAGCTACATTCGGTGAGCAGTTCTTC
CSVATFGEQFF
>.|TRBV10-3|TRBJ1-2|.
TGTGCCATCAGTGACCCACGGGGGACATACTATGGCCACACCTTC
CAISDPRGTYYGHTF
>.|TRBV21-1|TRBJ2-5|.
TGTGCCAGCAAAGGGAAGGGGGGTGGCGGGACCCAGTACTTC
CASKGKGGGGTQYF
>few|TRBV29-1|TRBJ2-4|TRBD1
TGCAGCGTAATACTGACAGGGCGGTGGTACTTC
CSVILTGRWYF
>.|TRBV20-1|TRBJ1-2|TRBD1
TGCAGTGCTGACAGGGGGCCAGGGGGCTACACCTTC
CSADRGPGGYTF
>many|TRBV7-9|TRBJ1-2|TRBD1
TGTGCCAGCAGCGCGACAGGGGGAGCTAACTATGGCTACACCTTC
CASSATGGANYGYTF
>few|TRBV29-1|TRBJ2-5|.
TGCAGCGTTGAGGACGCAGGCCATGACCTAGAGACCCAGTACTTC
CSVEDAGHDLETQYF
>.|TRBV6-1|TRBJ1-2|TRBD1
TGTGCCAGCAGTGAACGAACAGGGGAGGGCTACACCTTC
CASSERTGEGYTF
>.|TRBV6-1|TRBJ2-3|.
TGTGCCAGCAGTGCGCAGGGGATGAGGACAGATACGCAGTATTTT
CASSAQGMRTDTQYF
>.|TRBV10-3|TRBJ2-3|TRBD2
TGTGCCATCATGGCTAGCGGGAGCACAGATACGCAGTATTTT
CAIMASGSTDTQYF
>.|TRBV6-5|TRBJ2-5|TRBD2
TGTGCCAGCAGTTACGCACTGGCTAGCGGGGGGGCGGAGACCCAGTACTTC
CASSYALASGGAETQYF
>few|TRBV20-1|TRBJ2-1|TRBD2
TGCGGCTCAGGTGGCGGGAGCGGGCGTGAGCAGTTCTTC
CGSGGGSGREQFF
>.|TRBV12-3/TRBV12-4|TRBJ2-7|TRBD2
TGTGCCAGCAGTTTAAGGACTAGCTCCTACAATGAGCAGTACTTC
CASSLRTSSYNEQYF
>.|TRBV6-4|TRBJ2-1|.
TGTGCCAGCAGTGATAGCGGACAGGGAGGGGATGAGCAGTTCTTC
CASSDSGQGGDEQFF
>once|TRBV5-1|TRBJ2-3|.
TGCGCCAGCAGCTTGGTTCGAGACCGCACAGATACGCAGTATTTT
CASSLVRDRTDTQYF
>.|TRBV20-1|TRBJ1-3|.
TGCAGTGCTTCCTCAGGGGACTCTGGAAACACCATATATTTT
CSASSGDSGNTIYF